This TCR beta chain appears in the sequencing data of a study of blood T cell repertoires in COVID-19. CDR3 length: 16 amino acids. Germline CDR1 is SGHDN and CDR2 is FVKESK. V lost 0 bases, J lost 5 bases, and 16 bases lay in between. Assay used: immunoSEQ multiplex PCR; TCRdb lists only in-frame clones, some missing. The sample has about 480,000 clones, 88% seen once. This receptor was obtained from a woman between 35 and 50 years old who had recovered from COVID-19. The gene calls are TRBV14 and TRBJ1-1; no firm D call. The sequencing sample was made of PBMCs or T cells enriched from blood (not recorded which). This chain's CDR3 is CASSQDPTGIRTEAFF. The DNA of the CDR3 is TGTGCCAGCAGCCAAGACCCTACGGGGATAAGGACTGAAGCTTTCTTT.